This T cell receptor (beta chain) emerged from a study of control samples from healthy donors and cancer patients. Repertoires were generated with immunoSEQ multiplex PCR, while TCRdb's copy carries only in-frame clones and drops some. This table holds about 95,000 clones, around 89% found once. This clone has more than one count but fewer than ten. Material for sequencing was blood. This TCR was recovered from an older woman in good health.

The CDR3 sequence: CASSLTAAVNQPQHF. The CDR3 DNA follows: TGTGCCAGCAGTTTAACGGCTGCAGTCAATCAGCCCCAGCATTTT. The chain has TRBV28 and TRBJ1-5; D is ambiguous. V lost 2 bases to trimming and J lost 3 bases, with 11 bases between them. Germline CDR1 MDHEN, CDR2 SYDVKM. CDR3 length: 15 amino acids.